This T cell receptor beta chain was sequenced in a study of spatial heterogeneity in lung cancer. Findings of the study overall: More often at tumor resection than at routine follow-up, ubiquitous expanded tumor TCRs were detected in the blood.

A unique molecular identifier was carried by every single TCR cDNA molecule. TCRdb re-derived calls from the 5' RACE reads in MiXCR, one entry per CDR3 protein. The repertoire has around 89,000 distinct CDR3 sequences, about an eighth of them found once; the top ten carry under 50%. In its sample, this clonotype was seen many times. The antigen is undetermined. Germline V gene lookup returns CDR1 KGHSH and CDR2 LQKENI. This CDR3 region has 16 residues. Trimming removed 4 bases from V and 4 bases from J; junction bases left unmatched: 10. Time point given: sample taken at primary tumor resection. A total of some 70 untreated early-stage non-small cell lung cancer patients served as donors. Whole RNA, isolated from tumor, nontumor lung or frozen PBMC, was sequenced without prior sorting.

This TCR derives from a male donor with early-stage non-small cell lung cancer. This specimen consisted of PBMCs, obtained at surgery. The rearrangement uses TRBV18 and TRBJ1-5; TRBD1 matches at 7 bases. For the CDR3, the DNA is TGTGCCAGCTCACGAACGGACAGGCTAAGGAATCAGCCCCAGCATTTT. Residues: CASSRTDRLRNQPQHF.